This TCR beta chain derives from a study of technical replicates of blood from a handful of donors. The data were produced by immunoSEQ multiplex PCR, yet TCRdb's version contains in-frame clones alone and is incomplete. The repertoire holds about 66,000 clones, roughly 90% seen once, with under 6% in the top ten. The V and J ends lost 6 bases and 4 bases respectively, with 12 bases between them. Germline V gives CDR1 SNHLY, CDR2 FYNNEI. The CDR3 has 13 residues. V usage is TRBV2 and J usage is TRBJ1-1; tentatively, D is TRBD1 (6 bases). The origin of this receptor is a human donor in good health. Some clones in this sample may be carry-over from other donors' samples. Sample: PBMCs. In DNA form, the CDR3 reads TGTGCCAGCAGATGGGACACCAGCACTGAAGCTTTCTTT. Amino acid sequence: CASRWDTSTEAFF.